The T cell receptor (beta chain) described here comes from a study of naive and memory T cell subsets. This CDR3 is 18 amino acids long. The V gene's germline CDR1 is SGHNT and CDR2 YYREEE (reference sequence). V lost 0 bases to trimming and J lost 1 base; unmatched junction nucleotides: 6. Two oligonucleotides, mixed equimolar, formed the beta constant-region primer covering TRBC1 and TRBC2. TCRdb re-called the UMI-ligation and nested PCR reads with MiXCR, one entry per CDR3 protein. The sample lists 75,000 to 85,000 distinct CDR3 sequences, 13% occurring once. This clonotype was recorded at least ten times.

The chain carries TRBV5-4 and TRBJ2-5, with 13 bases aligning to TRBD2. The receptor comes from a human donor in good health. What was sequenced was central memory CD4+ T cells from blood. The CDR3 nucleotides are TGTGCCAGCAGCTTGGCTCTAACTAGCGGGAGGGCCCAAGAGACCCAGTACTTC. This sequence encodes CASSLALTSGRAQETQYF.